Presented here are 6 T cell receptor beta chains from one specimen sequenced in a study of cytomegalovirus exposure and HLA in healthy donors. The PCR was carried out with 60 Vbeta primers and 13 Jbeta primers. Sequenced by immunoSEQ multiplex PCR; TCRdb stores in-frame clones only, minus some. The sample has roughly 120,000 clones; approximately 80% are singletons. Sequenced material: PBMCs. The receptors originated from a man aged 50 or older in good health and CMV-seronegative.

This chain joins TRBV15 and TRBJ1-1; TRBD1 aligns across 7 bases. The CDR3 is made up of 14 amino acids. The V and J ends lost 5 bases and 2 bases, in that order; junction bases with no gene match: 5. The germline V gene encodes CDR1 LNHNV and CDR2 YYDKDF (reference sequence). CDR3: CATSGRQGNTEAFF. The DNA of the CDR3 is TGTGCCACCAGCGGCCGACAGGGCAACACTGAAGCTTTCTTT.

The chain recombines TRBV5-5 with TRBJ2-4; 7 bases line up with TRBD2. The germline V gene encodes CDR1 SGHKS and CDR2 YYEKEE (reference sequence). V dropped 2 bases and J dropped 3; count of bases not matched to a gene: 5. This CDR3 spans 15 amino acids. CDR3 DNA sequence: TGTGCCAGCAGCTTTATGGGCGGGGGCAAAAACATTCAGTACTTC. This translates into CASSFMGGGKNIQYF. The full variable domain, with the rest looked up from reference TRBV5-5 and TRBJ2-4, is DAGVTQSPTHLIKTRGQQVTLRCSPISGHKSVSWYQQVLGQGPQFIFQYYEKEERGRGNFPDRFSARQFPNYSSELNVNALLLGDSALYLCASSFMGGGKNIQYFGAGTRLSVL.

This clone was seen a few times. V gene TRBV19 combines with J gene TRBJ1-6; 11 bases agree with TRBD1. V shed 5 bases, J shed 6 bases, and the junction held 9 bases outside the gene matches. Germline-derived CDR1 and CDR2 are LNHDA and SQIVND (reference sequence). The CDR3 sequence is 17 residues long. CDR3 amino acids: CASSADRDRGSNSPLHF. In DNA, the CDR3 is TGTGCCAGTAGTGCAGACCGGGACAGGGGGTCTAATTCACCCCTCCACTTT.

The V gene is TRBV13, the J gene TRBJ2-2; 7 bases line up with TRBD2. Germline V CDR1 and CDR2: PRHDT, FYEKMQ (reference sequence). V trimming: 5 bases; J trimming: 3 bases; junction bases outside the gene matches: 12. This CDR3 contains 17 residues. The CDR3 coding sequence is TGTGCCAGCAGCGCGACCTTGGGAGGGGCGCACACCGGGGAGCTGTTTTTT. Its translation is CASSATLGGAHTGELFF.

The chain's CDR3 is CASSFASGRASSYNEQFF. CDR3 DNA sequence: TGTGCCAGCAGTTTCGCTAGCGGGAGGGCCAGCTCCTACAATGAGCAGTTCTTC. This chain connects TRBV27 to TRBJ2-1, with 12 bases that match TRBD2. The CDR3 length is 18 residues. J gave up 0 bases and V 3 bases, and 6 bases lay outside the gene matches. Germline CDR1 is MNHEY and CDR2 is SMNVEV (reference sequence).

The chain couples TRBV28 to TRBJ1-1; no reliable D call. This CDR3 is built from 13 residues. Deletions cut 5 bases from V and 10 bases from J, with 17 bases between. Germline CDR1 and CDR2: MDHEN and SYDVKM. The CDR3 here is CASSLSGPRAAFF. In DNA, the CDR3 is TGTGCCAGCAGTCTCTCGGGCCCGAGGGCAGCTTTCTTT.